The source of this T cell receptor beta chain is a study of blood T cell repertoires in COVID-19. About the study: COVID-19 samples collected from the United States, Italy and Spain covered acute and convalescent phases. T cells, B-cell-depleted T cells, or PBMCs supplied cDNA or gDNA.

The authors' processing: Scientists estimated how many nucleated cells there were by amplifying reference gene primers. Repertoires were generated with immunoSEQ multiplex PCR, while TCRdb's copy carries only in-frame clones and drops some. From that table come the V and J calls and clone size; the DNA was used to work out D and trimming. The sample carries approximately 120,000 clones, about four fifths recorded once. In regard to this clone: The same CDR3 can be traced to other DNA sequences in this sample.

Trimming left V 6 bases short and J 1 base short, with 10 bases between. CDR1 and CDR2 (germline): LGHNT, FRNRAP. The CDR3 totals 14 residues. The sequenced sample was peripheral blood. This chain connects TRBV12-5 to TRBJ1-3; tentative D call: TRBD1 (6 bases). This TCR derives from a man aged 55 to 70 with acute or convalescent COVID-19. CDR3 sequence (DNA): TGTGCTAGTGGCCTAGGGGGATCTGGAAACACCATATATTTT. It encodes CASGLGGSGNTIYF.